The sequence of this T cell receptor (gamma chain) was determined in a study of gamma delta lymphoproliferative disorders and STAT genes. Overall study: The EuroClonality-NGS protocol was used to prepare delta libraries.

Sequencing used genomic DNA taken from PBMCs of patients and controls. V dropped 0 bases and J dropped 7; count of bases not matched to a gene: 6. The CDR3 loop spans 13 amino acids. The germline gives CDR1 VINAFY, CDR2 YDVSNSKD. The study, taken as a whole, reports: Patient gamma repertoires clustered apart from healthy controls; delta did not. Symptomatic patients lacked Vgamma9-JgammaP and Vdelta2-Ddelta3-Jdelta1 major clones.

Judged by abundance, this clone is medium-sized. No antigen is known for it. TCRdb re-called the multiplex PCR reads with CATT. The sample contains under 2,500 gamma-chain clones, 8.5% to 10% of which appear only once. This sequence was found in a human donor with gamma-delta T-cell large granular lymphocyte leukemia. The genes are TRGV5 and TRGJ1 or TRGJ2. The J gene is absent in TCRdb and was assigned here via DNA matching to germline. Sequencing input: blood. The CDR3 region has the DNA TGTGCCACCTGGGACAGGCAACGCTATAAGAAACTCTTT. Translated: CATWDRQRYKKLF.